This TCR beta chain was observed in a study of T cell repertoires in cytomegalovirus infection. Study summary: Public signatures in TCR beta pointed to CMV infection and matching HLA type. Study-wide findings and caveats: Carriers of CMV plus the relevant HLA were identified by cumulative public TCR beta family frequency. Clonotypes of TCR beta that were HLA-C-restricted and CMV-specific dominated the ex vivo response.

This clonotype was detected a few times. Its specificity is unknown. The CDR3 loop spans 15 amino acids. Germline lookup yields CDR1 SQVTM and CDR2 ANQGSEA. Trimming took off 4 bases at V and 0 bases at J, with 13 bases between the two ends. TCRdb ran MiXCR on the reads and lists one entry per CDR3 protein. The sample records tens of thousands of distinct CDR3 sequences, around 20% being singletons. The sequence was collected from a human donor in good health (CMV status not recorded). Some clones in this sample may be carry-over from other donors' samples. This chain joins TRBV29-1 and TRBJ2-1; tentatively, D is TRBD2 (6 bases). The specimen was CD8+ T cells from cultured PBMCs, collected from culture after CMV antigen stimulation. CDR3 loop: CSVVGLFSSYNEQFF. CDR3 coding DNA: TGCAGCGTTGTGGGACTTTTCAGCTCCTACAATGAGCAGTTCTTC.